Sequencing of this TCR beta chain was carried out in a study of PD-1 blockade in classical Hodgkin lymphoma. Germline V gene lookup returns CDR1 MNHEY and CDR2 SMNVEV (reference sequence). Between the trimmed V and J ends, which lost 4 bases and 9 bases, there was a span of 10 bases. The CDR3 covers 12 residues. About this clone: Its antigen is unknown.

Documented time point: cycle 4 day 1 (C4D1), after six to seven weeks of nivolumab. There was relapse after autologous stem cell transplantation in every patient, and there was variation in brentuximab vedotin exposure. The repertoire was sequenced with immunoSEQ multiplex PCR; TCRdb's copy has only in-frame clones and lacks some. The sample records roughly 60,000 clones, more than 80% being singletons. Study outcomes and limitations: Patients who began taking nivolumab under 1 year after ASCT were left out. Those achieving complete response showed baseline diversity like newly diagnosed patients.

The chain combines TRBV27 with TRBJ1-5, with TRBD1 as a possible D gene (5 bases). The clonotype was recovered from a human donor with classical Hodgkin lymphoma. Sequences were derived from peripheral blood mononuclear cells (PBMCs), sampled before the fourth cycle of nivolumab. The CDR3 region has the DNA TGTGCCAGCAGTTCAGGGCGGGCGCCCCAGCATTTT. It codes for CASSSGRAPQHF.